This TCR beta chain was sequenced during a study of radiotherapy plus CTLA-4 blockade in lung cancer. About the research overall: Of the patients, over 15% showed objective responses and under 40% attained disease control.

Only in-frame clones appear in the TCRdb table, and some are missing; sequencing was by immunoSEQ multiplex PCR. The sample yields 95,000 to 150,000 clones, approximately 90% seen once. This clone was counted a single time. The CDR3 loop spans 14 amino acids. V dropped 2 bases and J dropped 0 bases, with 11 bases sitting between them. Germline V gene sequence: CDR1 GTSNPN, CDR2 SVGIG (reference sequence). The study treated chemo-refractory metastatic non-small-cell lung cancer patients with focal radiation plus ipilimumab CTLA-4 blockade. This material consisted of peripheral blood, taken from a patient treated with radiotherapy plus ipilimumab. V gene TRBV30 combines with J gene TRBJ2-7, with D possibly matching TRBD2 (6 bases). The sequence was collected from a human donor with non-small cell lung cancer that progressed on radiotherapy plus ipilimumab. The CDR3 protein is CAWSRIADSYEQYF. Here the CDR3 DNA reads TGTGCCTGGAGTAGGATAGCGGACTCCTACGAGCAGTACTTC.